The present entry profiles one T cell receptor beta chain with its context. Time point given: cycle 4 day 1 (C4D1), after less than seven weeks of nivolumab. Brentuximab vedotin exposure varied among the patients, all of whom had relapsed after autologous stem cell transplantation. The data are from a study of PD-1 blockade in classical Hodgkin lymphoma. Assay used: immunoSEQ multiplex PCR; TCRdb lists only in-frame clones, some missing. The sample holds under 80,000 clones, 87% seen once. Sequencing used peripheral blood mononuclear cells (PBMCs), obtained before the fourth cycle of nivolumab. The TCR comes from a human donor with classical Hodgkin lymphoma.

CDR3 bases: TGTGCCAGCAGCCTCTCCGGGGTAGCGCAGTATTTT. Amino acid sequence: CASSLSGVAQYF. The V and J genes are TRBV6-5 and TRBJ2-3; D may be TRBD2 (5 bases). V lost 6 bases and J lost 10, with 14 bases in between. The CDR3 is made up of 12 amino acids. Germline CDR1 and CDR2: MNHEY and SVGAGI.